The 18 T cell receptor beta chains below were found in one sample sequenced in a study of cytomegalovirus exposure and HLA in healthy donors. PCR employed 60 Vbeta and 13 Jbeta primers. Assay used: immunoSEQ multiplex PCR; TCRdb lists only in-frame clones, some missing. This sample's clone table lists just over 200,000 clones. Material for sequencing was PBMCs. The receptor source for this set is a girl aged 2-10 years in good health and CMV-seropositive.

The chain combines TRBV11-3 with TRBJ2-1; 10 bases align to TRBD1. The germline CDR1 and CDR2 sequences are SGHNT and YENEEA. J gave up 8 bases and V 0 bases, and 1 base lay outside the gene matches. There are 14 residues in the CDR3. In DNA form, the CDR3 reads TGTGCCAGCAGCTTAGAGGGGACAGGGGATGAGCAGTTCTTC. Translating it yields CASSLEGTGDEQFF.

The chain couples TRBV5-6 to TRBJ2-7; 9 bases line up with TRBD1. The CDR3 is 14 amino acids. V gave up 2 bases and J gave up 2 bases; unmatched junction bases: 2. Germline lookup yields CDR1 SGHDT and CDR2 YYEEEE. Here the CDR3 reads CASSFGTGTYEQYF. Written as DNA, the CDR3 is TGTGCCAGCAGCTTCGGGACAGGGACCTACGAGCAGTACTTC.

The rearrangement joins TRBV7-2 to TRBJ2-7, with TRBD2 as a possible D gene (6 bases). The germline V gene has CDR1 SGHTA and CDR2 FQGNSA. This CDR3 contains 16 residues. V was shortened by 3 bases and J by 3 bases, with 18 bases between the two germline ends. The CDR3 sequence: CASSFGDKLGSYEQYF. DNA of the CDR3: TGTGCCAGCAGCTTCGGGGATAAGCTCGGGAGCTACGAGCAGTACTTC.

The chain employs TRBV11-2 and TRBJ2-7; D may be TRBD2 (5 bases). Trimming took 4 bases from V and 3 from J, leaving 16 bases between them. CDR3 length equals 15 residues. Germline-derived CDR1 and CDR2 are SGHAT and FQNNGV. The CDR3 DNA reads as TGTGCCAGCAGCTCTTCAGCCGGGGTTCACTACGAGCAGTACTTC. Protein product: CASSSSAGVHYEQYF.

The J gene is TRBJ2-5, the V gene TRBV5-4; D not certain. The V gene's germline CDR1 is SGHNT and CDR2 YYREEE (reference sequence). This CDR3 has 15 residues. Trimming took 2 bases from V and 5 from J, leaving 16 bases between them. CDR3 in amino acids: CASSFDPAVGETQYF. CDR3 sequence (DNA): TGTGCCAGCAGCTTCGACCCGGCCGTCGGGGAGACCCAGTACTTC. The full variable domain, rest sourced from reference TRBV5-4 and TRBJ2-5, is ETGVTQSPTHLIKTRGQQVTLRCSSQSGHNTVSWYQQALGQGPQFIFQYYREEENGRGNFPPRFSGLQFPNYSSELNVNALELDDSALYLCASSFDPAVGETQYFGPGTRLLVL.

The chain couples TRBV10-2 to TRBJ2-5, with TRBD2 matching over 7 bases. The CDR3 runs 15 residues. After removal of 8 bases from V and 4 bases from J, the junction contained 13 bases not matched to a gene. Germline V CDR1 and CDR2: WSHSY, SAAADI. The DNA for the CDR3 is TGCGCCAGCGTGGGGGGGGAGGGCCCTCGAGAGACCCAGTACTTC. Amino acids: CASVGGEGPRETQYF.

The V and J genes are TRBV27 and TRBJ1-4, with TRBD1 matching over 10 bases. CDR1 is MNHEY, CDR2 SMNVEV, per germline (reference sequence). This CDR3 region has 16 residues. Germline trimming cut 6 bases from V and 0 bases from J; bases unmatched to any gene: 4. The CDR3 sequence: CASSRDRGATNEKLFF. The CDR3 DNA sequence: TGTGCCAGCAGCCGGGACAGGGGAGCAACTAATGAAAAACTGTTTTTT.

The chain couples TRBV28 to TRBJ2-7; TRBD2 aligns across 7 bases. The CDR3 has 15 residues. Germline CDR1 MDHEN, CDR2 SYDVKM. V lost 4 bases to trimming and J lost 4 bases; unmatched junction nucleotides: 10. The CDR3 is CASSSLGEGQYEQYF. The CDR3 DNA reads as TGTGCCAGCAGTTCGTTGGGGGAGGGCCAATACGAGCAGTACTTC. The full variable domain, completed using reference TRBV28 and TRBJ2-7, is DVKVTQSSRYLVKRTGEKVFLECVQDMDHENMFWYRQDPGLGLRLIYFSYDVKMKEKGDIPEGYSVSREKKERFSLILESASTNQTSMYLCASSSLGEGQYEQYFGPGTRLTVT.

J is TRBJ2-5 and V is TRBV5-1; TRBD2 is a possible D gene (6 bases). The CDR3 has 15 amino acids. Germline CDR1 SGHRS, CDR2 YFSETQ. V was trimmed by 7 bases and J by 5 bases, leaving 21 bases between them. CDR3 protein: CASLNSAAGRETQYF. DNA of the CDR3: TGCGCCAGCCTAAACTCCGCTGCGGGGCGGGAGACCCAGTACTTC. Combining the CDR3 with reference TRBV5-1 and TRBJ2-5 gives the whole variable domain KAGVTQTPRYLIKTRGQQVTLSCSPISGHRSVSWYQQTPGQGLQFLFEYFSETQRNKGNFPGRFSGRQFSNSRSEMNVSTLELGDSALYLCASLNSAAGRETQYFGPGTRLLVL.

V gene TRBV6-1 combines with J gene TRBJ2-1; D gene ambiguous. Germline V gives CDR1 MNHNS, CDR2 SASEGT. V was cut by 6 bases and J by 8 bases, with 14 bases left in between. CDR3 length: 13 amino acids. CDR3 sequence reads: CASSSRSWYEQFF. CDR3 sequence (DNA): TGTGCCAGCAGCTCTCGTAGCTGGTATGAGCAGTTCTTC.

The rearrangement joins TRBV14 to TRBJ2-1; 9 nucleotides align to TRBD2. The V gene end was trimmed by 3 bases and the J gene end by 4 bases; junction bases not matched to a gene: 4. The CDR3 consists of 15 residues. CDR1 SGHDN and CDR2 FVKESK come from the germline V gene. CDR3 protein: CASSQPGLAYNEQFF. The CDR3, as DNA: TGTGCCAGCAGCCAGCCGGGACTAGCATACAATGAGCAGTTCTTC.

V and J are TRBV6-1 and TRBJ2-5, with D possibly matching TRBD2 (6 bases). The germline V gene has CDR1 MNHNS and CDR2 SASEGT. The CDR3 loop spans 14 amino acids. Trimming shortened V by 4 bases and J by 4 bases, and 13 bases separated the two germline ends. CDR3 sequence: CASSVGGSGETQYF. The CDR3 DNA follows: TGTGCCAGCAGTGTTGGGGGGAGCGGAGAGACCCAGTACTTC.

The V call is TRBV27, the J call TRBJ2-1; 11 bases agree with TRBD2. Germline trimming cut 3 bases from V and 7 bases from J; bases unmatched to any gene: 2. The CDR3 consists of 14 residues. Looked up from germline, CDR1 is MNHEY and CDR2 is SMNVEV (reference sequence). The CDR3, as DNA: TGTGCCAGCAGTTTTGCTAGCGGGAGGAATGAGCAGTTCTTC. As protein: CASSFASGRNEQFF.

The CDR3 nucleotides read TGTGCCAGCAGCTTACTCGGCGGGTCCTACGAGCAGTACTTC. It specifies CASSLLGGSYEQYF. The V call is TRBV7-2, the J call TRBJ2-5; TRBD2 might be the D (5 bases). The DNA end is more similar to TRBJ2-7, so the J call may be wrong. Germline CDR1 is SGHTA and CDR2 is FQGNSA. The CDR3 is 14 amino acids.

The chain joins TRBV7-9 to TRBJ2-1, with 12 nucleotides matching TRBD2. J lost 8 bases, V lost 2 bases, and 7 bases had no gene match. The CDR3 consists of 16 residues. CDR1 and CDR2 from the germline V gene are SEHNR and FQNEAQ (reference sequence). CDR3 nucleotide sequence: TGTGCCAGCAGCTTAACGACTAGCGGGAGTAAGTATGAGCAGTTCTTC. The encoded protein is CASSLTTSGSKYEQFF. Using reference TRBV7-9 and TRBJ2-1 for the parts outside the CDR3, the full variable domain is DTGVSQNPRHKITKRGQNVTFRCDPISEHNRLYWYRQTLGQGPEFLTYFQNEAQLEKSRLLSDRFSAERPKGSFSTLEIQRTEQGDSAMYLCASSLTTSGSKYEQFFGPGTRLTVL.

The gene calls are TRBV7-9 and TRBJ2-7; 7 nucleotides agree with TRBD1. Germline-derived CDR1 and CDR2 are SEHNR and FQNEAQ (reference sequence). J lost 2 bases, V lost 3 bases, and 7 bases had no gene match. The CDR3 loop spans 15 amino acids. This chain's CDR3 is CASSFSADRTYEQYF. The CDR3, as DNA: TGTGCCAGCAGCTTTTCCGCGGACAGGACCTACGAGCAGTACTTC.

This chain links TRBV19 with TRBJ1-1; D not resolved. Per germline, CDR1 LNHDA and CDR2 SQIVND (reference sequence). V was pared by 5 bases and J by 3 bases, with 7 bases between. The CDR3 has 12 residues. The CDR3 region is CASSSRDTEAFF. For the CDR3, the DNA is TGTGCCAGTAGTTCGAGGGACACTGAAGCTTTCTTT.

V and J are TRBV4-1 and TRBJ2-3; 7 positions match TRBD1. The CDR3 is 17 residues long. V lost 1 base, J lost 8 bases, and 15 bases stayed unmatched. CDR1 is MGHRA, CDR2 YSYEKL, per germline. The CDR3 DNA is TGCGCCAGCAGCCAAGCCGACAGGGATGGGTGGTCTCGTACGCAGTATTTT. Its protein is CASSQADRDGWSRTQYF.